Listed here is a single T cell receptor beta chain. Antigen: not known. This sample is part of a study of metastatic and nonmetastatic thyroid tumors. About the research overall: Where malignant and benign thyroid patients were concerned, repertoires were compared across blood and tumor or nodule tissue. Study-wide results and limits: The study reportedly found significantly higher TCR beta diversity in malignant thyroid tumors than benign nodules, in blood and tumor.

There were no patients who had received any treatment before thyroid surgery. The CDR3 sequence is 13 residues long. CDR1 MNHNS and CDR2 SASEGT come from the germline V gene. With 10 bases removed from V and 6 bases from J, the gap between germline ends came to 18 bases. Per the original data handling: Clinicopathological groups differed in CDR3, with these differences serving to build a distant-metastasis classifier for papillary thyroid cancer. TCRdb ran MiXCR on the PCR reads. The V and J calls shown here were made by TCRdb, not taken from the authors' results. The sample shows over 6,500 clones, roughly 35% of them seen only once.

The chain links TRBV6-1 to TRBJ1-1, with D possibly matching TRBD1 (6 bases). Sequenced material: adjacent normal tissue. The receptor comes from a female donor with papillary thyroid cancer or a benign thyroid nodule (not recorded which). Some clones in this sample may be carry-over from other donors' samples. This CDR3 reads CAINRDTVAEAFF. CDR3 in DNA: TGTGCCATCAACCGGGACACGGTGGCTGAAGCTTTCTTT.